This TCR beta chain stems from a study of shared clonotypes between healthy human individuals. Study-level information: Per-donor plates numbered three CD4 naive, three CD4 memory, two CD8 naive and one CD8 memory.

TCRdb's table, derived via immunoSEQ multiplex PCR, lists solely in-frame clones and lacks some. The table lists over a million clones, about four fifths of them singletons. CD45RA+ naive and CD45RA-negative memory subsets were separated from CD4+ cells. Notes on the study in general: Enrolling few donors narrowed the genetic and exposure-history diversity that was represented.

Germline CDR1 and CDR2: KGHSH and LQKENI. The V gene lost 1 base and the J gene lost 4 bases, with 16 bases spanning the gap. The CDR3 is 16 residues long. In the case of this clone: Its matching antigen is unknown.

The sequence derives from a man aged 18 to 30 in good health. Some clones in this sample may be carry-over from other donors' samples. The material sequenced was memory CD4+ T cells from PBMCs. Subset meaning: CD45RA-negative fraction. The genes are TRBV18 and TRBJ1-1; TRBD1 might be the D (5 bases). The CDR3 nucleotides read TGTGCCAGCTCACCACGTTCGAGGCAGGGCGGCACTGAAGCTTTCTTT. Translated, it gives CASSPRSRQGGTEAFF.